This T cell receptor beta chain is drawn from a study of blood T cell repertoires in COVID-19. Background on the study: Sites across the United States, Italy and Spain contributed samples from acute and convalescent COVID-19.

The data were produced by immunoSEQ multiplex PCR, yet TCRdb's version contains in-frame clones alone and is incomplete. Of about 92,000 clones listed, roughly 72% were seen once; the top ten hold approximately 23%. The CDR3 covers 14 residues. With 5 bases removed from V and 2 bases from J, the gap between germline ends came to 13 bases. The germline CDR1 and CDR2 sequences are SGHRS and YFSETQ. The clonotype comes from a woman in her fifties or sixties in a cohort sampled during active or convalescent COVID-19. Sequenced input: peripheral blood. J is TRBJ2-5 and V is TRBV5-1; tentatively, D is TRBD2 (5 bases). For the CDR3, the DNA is TGCGCCAGCAGGTACTCCGGGATTCAAGAGACCCAGTACTTC. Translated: CASRYSGIQETQYF.